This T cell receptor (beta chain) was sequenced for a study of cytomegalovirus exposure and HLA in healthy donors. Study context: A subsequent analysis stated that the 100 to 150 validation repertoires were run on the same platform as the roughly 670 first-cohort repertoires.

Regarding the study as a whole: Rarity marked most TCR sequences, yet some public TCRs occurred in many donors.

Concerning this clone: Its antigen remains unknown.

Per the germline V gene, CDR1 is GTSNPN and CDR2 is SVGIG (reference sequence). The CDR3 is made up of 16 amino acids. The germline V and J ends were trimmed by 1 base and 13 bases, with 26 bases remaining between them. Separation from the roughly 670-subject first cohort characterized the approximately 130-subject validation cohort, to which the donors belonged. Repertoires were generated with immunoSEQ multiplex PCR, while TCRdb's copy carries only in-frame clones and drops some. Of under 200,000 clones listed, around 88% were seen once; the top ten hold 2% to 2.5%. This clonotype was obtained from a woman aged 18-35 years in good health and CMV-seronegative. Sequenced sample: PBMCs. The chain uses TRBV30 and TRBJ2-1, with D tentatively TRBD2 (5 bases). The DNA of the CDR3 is TGTGCCTGGAGTGGTCCGTTTTCGGGGATGGCAATGAAACAGTTCTTC. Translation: CAWSGPFSGMAMKQFF.